These 17 T cell receptor beta chains share one sample of origin, sequenced in a study of ipilimumab plus nivolumab after autologous stem cell transplantation. Clones were read by immunoSEQ multiplex PCR, and TCRdb kept only the in-frame ones, dropping some. The sample includes about 83,000 clones, 75% to 85% of them seen just once. The sample here was PBMCs, taken in a trial of ipilimumab plus nivolumab as post-transplant consolidation. These receptors came from a male donor with diffuse large B-cell lymphoma.

About this clone itself: An end of the junction does not agree with germline; a read error may underlie this. The rearrangement links TRBV7-7 to TRBJ2-2; possible D gene TRBD1, 6 bases. The CDR3 length is 15 residues. Per the germline V gene, CDR1 is SSHAT and CDR2 is FNYEAQ (reference sequence). The CDR3 nucleotides are TGTGCTAGCAGCCCCAGGGGCTATGGCACCGGGGAGCTGTTTTTT. It translates to CASSPRGYGTGELFF.

The chain is built from TRBV7-2 and TRBJ1-1; D perhaps matches TRBD1 (5 bases). The CDR3 runs to 16 residues. Germline V gene lookup returns CDR1 SGHTA and CDR2 FQGNSA. The V end was cut by 5 bases, the J end by 1 base, with 17 bases between. CDR3 loop: CASSLQPPGGNTEAFF. The CDR3 region has the DNA TGTGCCAGCAGCCTCCAACCCCCCGGGGGGAACACTGAAGCTTTCTTT.

The V gene is TRBV30, the J gene TRBJ1-2; no firm D call. Trimming took 0 bases from V and 1 from J, leaving 6 bases between them. Germline assignment: CDR1 GTSNPN and CDR2 SVGIG (reference sequence). CDR3 length: 13 residues. This CDR3 is CAWSVLVNYGYTF. CDR3 in DNA: TGTGCCTGGAGTGTACTGGTTAACTATGGCTACACCTTC. The full variable domain, completed using reference TRBV30 and TRBJ1-2, is SQTIHQWPATLVQPVGSPLSLECTVEGTSNPNLYWYRQAAGRGLQLLFYSVGIGQISSEVPQNLSASRPQDRQFILSSKKLLLSDSGFYLCAWSVLVNYGYTFGSGTRLTVV.

This chain connects TRBV7-9 to TRBJ1-5; D gene ambiguous. Germline V CDR1 and CDR2: SEHNR, FQNEAQ (reference sequence). CDR3 length: 13 residues. V was trimmed by 3 bases and J by 5 bases, leaving 8 bases between them. The CDR3 nucleotides are TGTGCCAGCAGCTTCGGAAAGTATCAGCCCCAGCATTTT. Encoded protein: CASSFGKYQPQHF. Using reference TRBV7-9 and TRBJ1-5 for the parts outside the CDR3, the full variable domain is DTGVSQNPRHKITKRGQNVTFRCDPISEHNRLYWYRQTLGQGPEFLTYFQNEAQLEKSRLLSDRFSAERPKGSFSTLEIQRTEQGDSAMYLCASSFGKYQPQHFGDGTRLSIL.

The V gene is TRBV29-1, the J gene TRBJ2-1, with 9 bases lining up with TRBD2. Germline assignment: CDR1 SQVTM and CDR2 ANQGSEA. The junction had 12 bases not matched to a gene; V was cut back by 0 bases and J by 9 bases. The CDR3 runs 16 residues. This chain's CDR3 is CSVEELTGTSMVEQFF. Here the CDR3 DNA reads TGCAGCGTTGAAGAACTTACCGGGACTAGCATGGTTGAGCAGTTCTTC.

J is TRBJ1-5 and V is TRBV5-6; possible D gene TRBD1, 5 bases. The CDR3 spans 15 residues. Trimming shortened V by 1 base and J by 2 bases, and 10 bases separated the two germline ends. The germline CDR1 and CDR2 sequences are SGHDT and YYEEEE. The CDR3 spells CASSLLGDGNQPQHF. The CDR3 coding sequence is TGTGCCAGCAGCTTGTTAGGGGACGGCAATCAGCCCCAGCATTTT.

The chain joins TRBV5-1 to TRBJ1-1; 7 bases fit TRBD1. The CDR3 contains 15 residues. CDR1 and CDR2 (germline): SGHRS, YFSETQ. J lost 1 base, V lost 4 bases, and 7 bases had no gene match. The chain's CDR3 is CASSPRAGGNTEAFF. The CDR3 DNA reads TGCGCCAGCAGCCCCCGGGCAGGGGGGAACACTGAAGCTTTCTTT.

The chain carries TRBV10-2 and TRBJ2-7, with 8 nucleotides matching TRBD2. CDR1 and CDR2 (germline): WSHSY, SAAADI. The CDR3 loop spans 18 amino acids. Trimming removed 4 bases from V and 2 bases from J; junction bases left unmatched: 16. This chain's CDR3 is CASSGRGGMGLPPYEQYF. CDR3 DNA: TGCGCCAGCAGTGGACGGGGGGGCATGGGTCTTCCCCCCTACGAGCAGTACTTC.

The chain employs TRBV6-1 and TRBJ1-4; tentative D call: TRBD1 (5 bases). Trimming stripped 0 bases from V and 8 bases from J, with 13 bases between. CDR1 MNHNS and CDR2 SASEGT come from the germline V gene. The CDR3 consists of 15 residues. CDR3 bases: TGTGCCAGCAGTGAAGCTGCGGGGGTTCGGGAAAAACTGTTTTTT. Its protein is CASSEAAGVREKLFF.

Here the CDR3 reads CASSGRDSSYGYTF. In nucleotides, the CDR3 is TGTGCCAGCAGCGGGCGGGACAGCAGCTATGGCTACACCTTC. The V and J genes are TRBV7-2 and TRBJ1-2; 7 bases match TRBD1. Trimming at V came to 5 bases and at J to 4 bases, leaving 7 bases not matched to a gene. The germline CDR1 and CDR2 sequences are SGHTA and FQGNSA. The CDR3 covers 14 residues.

The chain carries TRBV5-4 and TRBJ1-2; D gene uncertain. V shed 4 bases and J shed 4 bases, with 11 bases lying between them. Per germline, CDR1 SGHNT and CDR2 YYREEE (reference sequence). The CDR3 is 13 residues long. CDR3 DNA sequence: TGTGCCAGCAGCCCCGGGCCCCCCTATGGCTACACCTTC. Residues: CASSPGPPYGYTF.

The rearrangement joins TRBV29-1 to TRBJ2-1; 12 bases match TRBD2. The junction had 6 bases not matched to a gene; V was cut back by 8 bases and J by 4 bases. The CDR3 sequence is 14 residues long. Germline CDR1 SQVTM, CDR2 ANQGSEA. CDR3 in amino acids: CSCGLAGTYNEQFF. The CDR3 coding sequence is TGCAGCTGCGGACTAGCGGGGACATACAATGAGCAGTTCTTC.

Only one count was recorded for this clone. This chain connects TRBV11-2 to TRBJ2-6; 14 bases are shared with TRBD2. The germline V gene encodes CDR1 SGHAT and CDR2 FQNNGV. After removal of 5 bases from V and 3 bases from J, the junction contained 9 bases not matched to a gene. This CDR3 is built from 19 residues. The CDR3 DNA sequence: TGTGCCAGCAGCATGCGAGGGACTAGCGGGGGTGGTGGGGCCAACGTCCTGACTTTC. This codes for CASSMRGTSGGGGANVLTF.

V and J are TRBV7-9 and TRBJ2-2; tentative D call: TRBD2 (8 bases). The CDR3 sequence is 17 residues long. The germline V gene has CDR1 SEHNR and CDR2 FQNEAQ (reference sequence). V lost 1 base, J lost 4 bases, and 16 bases lay in between. CDR3 sequence (DNA): TGTGCCAGCAGCTTAGGAGGGGGCAGCGGGGGCACCGGGGAGCTGTTTTTT. Its translation: CASSLGGGSGGTGELFF.

The chain recombines TRBV5-5 with TRBJ2-2; D is ambiguous. V was pared by 1 base and J by 0 bases, with 10 bases between. CDR3 length: 16 residues. The V gene's germline CDR1 is SGHKS and CDR2 YYEKEE (reference sequence). The CDR3 coding sequence is TGTGCCAGCAGCTTGTCTCGGCATGCGAACACCGGGGAGCTGTTTTTT. This translates into CASSLSRHANTGELFF.

The chain recombines TRBV5-4 with TRBJ1-2, with no clear D. Germline V gives CDR1 SGHNT, CDR2 YYREEE (reference sequence). V was cut by 4 bases and J by 0 bases, with 10 bases left in between. This CDR3 spans 14 amino acids. CDR3 in amino acids: CASSPRGPNYGYTF. CDR3 DNA sequence: TGTGCCAGCAGCCCACGAGGACCTAACTATGGCTACACCTTC.

V and J are TRBV14 and TRBJ2-5, with D possibly TRBD1 on 6 matching bases. Between the trimmed V and J ends, which lost 2 bases and 5 bases, there was a span of 15 bases. Germline lookup yields CDR1 SGHDN and CDR2 FVKESK. The CDR3 runs to 15 residues. The CDR3 DNA follows: TGTGCCAGCAGCCAACCCGGGACAATCAGGGAGACCCAGTACTTC. Translating gives CASSQPGTIRETQYF.